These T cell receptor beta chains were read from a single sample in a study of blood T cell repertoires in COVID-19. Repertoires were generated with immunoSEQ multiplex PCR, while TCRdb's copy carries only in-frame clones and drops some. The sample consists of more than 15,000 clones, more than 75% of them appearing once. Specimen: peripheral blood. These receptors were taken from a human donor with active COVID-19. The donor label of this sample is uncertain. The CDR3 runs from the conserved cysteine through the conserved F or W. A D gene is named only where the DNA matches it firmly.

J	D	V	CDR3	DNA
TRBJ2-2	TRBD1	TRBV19	CASRTGVTGELFF	TGTGCCAGTCGGACAGGGGTCACCGGGGAGCTGTTTTTT
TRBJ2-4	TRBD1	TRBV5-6	CASSPTGTVGLVKNIQYF	TGTGCCAGCAGCCCCACCGGGACAGTTGGCCTGGTCAAAAACATTCAGTACTTC
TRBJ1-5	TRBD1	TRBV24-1	CATREPGTGGYSNQPQHF	TGTGCCACCAGGGAACCCGGGACAGGGGGCTATAGCAATCAGCCCCAGCATTTT
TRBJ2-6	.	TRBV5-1	CASSVQVGGANVLTF	TGCGCCAGCAGCGTACAGGTTGGTGGGGCCAACGTCCTGACTTTC
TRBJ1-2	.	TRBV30	CAWRGAGGYTF	TGTGCCTGGAGAGGGGCCGGGGGCTACACCTTC
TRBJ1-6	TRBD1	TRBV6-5	CASSYSVGTVNSPLHF	TGTGCCAGCAGTTACTCGGTCGGGACAGTCAATTCACCCCTCCACTTT
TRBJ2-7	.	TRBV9	CASSPSDFSYEQYF	TGTGCCAGCAGCCCGTCGGACTTCTCCTACGAGCAGTACTTC
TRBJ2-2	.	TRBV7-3	CASSLGTGVPGELFF	TGTGCCAGCAGCTTAGGAACAGGCGTGCCCGGGGAGCTGTTTTTT
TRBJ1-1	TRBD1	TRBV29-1	CSAQGVGTEAFF	TGCAGCGCCCAGGGGGTGGGCACTGAAGCTTTCTTT
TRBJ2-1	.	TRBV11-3	CASSLVGGRSSEQFF	TGTGCCAGCAGCTTAGTGGGGGGGCGAAGCTCTGAGCAGTTCTTC
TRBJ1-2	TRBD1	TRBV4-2	CASSQDWGTGRDGYTF	TGTGCCAGCAGCCAAGATTGGGGGACAGGGAGGGATGGCTACACCTTC
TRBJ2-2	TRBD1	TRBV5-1	CASSFETGLELFF	TGCGCCAGCAGCTTCGAGACAGGGCTCGAGCTGTTTTTT